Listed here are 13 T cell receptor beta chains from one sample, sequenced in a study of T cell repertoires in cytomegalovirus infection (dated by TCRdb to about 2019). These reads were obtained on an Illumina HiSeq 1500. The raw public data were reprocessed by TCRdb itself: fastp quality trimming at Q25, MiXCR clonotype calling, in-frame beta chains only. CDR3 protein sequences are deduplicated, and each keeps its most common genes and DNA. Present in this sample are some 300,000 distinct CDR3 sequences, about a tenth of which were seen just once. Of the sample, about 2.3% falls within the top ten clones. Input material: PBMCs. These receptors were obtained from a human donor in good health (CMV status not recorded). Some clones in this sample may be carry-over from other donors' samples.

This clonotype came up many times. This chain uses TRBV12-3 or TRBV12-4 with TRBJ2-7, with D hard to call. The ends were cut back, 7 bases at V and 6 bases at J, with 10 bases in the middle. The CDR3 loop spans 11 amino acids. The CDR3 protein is CASTSRGEQYF. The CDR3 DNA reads TGTGCCAGCACCTCCCGAGGCGAGCAGTACTTC.

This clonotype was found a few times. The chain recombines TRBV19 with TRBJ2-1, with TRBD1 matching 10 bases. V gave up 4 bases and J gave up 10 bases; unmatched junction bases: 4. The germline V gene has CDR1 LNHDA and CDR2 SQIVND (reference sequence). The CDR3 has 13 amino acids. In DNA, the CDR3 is TGTGCCAGTAGTAGAGACAGGGGGCGGGAGCAGTTCTTC. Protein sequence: CASSRDRGREQFF.

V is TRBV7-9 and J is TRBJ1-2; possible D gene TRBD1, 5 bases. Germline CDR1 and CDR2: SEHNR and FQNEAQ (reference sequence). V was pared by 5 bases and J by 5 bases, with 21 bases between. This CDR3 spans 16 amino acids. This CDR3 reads CASSPSGTRARYGYTF. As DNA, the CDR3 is TGTGCCAGCAGCCCATCCGGGACGCGGGCTCGATATGGCTACACCTTC.

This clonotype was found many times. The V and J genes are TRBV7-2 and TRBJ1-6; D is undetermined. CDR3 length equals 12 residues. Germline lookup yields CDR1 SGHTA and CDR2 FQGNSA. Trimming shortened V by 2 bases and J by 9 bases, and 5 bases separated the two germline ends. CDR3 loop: CASSLTGSPLHF. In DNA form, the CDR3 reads TGTGCCAGCAGCTTAACGGGTTCACCCCTCCACTTT.

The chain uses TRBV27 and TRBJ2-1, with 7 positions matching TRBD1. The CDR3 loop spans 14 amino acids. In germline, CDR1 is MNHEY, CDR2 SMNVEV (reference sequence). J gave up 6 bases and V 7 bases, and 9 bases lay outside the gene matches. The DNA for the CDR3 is TGTGCCAGCACCTTGACAGGGATCGGCAATGAGCAGTTCTTC. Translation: CASTLTGIGNEQFF.

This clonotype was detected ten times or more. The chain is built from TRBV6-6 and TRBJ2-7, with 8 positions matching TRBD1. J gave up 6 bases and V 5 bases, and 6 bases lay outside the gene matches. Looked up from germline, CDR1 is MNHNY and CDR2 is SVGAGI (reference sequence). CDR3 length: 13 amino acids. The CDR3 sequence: CASSAGQVVEQYF. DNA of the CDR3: TGTGCCAGCAGTGCGGGACAGGTTGTCGAGCAGTACTTC.

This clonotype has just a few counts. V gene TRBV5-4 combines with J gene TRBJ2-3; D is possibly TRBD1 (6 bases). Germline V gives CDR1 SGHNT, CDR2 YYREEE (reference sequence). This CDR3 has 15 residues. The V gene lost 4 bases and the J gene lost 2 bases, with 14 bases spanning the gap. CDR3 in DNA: TGTGCCAGCAGCATGGAGGACAGCTACACAGATACGCAGTATTTT. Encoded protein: CASSMEDSYTDTQYF.

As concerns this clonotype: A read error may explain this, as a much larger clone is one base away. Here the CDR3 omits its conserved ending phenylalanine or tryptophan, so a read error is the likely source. The CDR3 DNA reads as TGCGCCAGCAGACCCAGCGGGCAAGAGACCCAGTACTAC. Translation gives CASRPSGQETQYY. The chain carries TRBV10-2 and TRBJ2-5, with D perhaps matching TRBD2 (6 bases). The length of the CDR3 is 13 residues. V dropped 6 bases and J dropped 2 bases, with 10 bases sitting between them. Germline-derived CDR1 and CDR2 are WSHSY and SAAADI.

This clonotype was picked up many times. The CDR3 here is CASSDGARGGSSYGYTF. CDR3 DNA: TGTGCCAGCAGTGATGGCGCCCGGGGGGGGAGCAGCTATGGCTACACCTTC. V gene TRBV25-1 combines with J gene TRBJ1-2, with a tentative D call TRBD1 (5 bases). Trimming cost V 3 bases and J 4 bases, with 21 bases left between them. The CDR3 runs 17 residues. Germline V lookup: CDR1 MGHDK, CDR2 SYGVNS.

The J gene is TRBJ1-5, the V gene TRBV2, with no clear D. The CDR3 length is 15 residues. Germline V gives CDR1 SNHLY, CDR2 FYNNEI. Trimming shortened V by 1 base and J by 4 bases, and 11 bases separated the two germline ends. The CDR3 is CASSEGARGNQPQHF. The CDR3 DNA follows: TGTGCCAGCAGTGAAGGCGCCCGAGGGAATCAGCCCCAGCATTTT.

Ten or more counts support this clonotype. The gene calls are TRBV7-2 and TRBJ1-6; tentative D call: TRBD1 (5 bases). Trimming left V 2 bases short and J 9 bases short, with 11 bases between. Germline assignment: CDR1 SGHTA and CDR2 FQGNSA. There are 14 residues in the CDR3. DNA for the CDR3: TGTGCCAGCAGCTTATGGGGGGATGGTTCACCCCTCCACTTT. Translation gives CASSLWGDGSPLHF.

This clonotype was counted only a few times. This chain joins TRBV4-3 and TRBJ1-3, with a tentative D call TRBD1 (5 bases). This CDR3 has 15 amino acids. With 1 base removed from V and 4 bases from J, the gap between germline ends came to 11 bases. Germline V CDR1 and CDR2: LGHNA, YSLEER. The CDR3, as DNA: TGCGCCAGCAGCCAAGCAGGGCTAGTCGGAAACACCATATATTTT. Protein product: CASSQAGLVGNTIYF.

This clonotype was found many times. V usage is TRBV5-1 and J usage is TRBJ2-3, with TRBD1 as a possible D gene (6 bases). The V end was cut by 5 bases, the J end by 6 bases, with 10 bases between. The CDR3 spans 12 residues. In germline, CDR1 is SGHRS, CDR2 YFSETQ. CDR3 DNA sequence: TGCGCCAGCAGTAACACAGGGGATACGCAGTATTTT. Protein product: CASSNTGDTQYF.